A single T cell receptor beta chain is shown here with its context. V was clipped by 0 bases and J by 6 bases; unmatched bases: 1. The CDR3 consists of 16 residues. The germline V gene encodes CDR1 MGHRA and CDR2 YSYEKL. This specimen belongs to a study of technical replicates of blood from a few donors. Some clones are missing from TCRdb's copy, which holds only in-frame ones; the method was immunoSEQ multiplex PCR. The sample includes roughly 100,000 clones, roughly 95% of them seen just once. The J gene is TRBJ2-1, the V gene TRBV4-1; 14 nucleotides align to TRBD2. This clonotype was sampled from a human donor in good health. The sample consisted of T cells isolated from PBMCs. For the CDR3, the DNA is TGCGCCAGCAGCCAAGAGGGACTAGCGGGAGCCAATGAGCAGTTCTTC. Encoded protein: CASSQEGLAGANEQFF.